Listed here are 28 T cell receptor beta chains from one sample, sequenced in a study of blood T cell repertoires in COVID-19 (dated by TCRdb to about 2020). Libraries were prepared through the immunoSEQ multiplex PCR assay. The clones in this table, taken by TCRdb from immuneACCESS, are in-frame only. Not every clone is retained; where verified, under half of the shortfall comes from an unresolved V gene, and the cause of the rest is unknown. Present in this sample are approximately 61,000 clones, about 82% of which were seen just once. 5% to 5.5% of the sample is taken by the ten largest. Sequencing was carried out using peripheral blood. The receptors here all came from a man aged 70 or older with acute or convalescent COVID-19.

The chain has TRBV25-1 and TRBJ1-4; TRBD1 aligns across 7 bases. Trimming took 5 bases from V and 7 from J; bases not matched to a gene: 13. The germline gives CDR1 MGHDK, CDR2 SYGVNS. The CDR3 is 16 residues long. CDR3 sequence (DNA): TGTGCCAGCAGTCCTCCCTGGGGGACAGCGGGTGAAAAACTGTTTTTT. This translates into CASSPPWGTAGEKLFF. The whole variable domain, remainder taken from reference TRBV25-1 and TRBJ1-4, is EADIYQTPRYLVIGTGKKITLECSQTMGHDKMYWYQQDPGMELHLIHYSYGVNSTEKGDLSSESTVSRIRTEHFPLTLESARPSHTSQYLCASSPPWGTAGEKLFFGSGTQLSVL.

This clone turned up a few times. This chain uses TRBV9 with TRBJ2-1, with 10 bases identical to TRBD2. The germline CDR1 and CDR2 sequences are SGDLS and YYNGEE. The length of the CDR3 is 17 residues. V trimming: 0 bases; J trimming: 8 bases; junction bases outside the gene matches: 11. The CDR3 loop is CASSVGPSGGAPHEQFF. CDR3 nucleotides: TGTGCCAGCAGCGTAGGCCCTAGCGGGGGCGCCCCCCATGAGCAGTTCTTC.

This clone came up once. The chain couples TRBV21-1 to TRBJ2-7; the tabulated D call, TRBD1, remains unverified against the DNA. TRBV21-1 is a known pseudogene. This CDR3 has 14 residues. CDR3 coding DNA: TGTGCCAGCAGCTTCCGAAGGGGTAGGTACGAGCAGTACTTC. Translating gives CASSFRRGRYEQYF.

The CDR3 here is CASSPRTGELFF. CDR3 in DNA: TGTGCCAGCAGCCCCCGTACTGGGGAGCTGTTTTTT. V usage is TRBV11-1 and J usage is TRBJ2-2, with D unclear. The CDR3 extends over 12 amino acids. Germline assignment: CDR1 SGHAT and CDR2 FQDESV (reference sequence). V was clipped by 5 bases and J by 8 bases, with 9 bases between them.

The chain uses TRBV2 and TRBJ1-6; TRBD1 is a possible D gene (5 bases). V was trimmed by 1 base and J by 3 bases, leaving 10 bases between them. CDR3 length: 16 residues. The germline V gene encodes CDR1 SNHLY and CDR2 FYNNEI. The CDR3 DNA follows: TGTGCCAGCAGTGAAGGGAGGGGAGGCTATAATTCACCCCTCCACTTT. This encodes CASSEGRGGYNSPLHF.

The CDR3 region has the DNA TGTGCCAGCAGCCCAGGACAGAACACTGAAGCTTTCTTT. Protein product: CASSPGQNTEAFF. The V call is TRBV7-8, the J call TRBJ1-1; maybe TRBD1 (5 bases). This CDR3 contains 13 residues. V lost 5 bases and J lost 1, with 8 bases in between. In germline, CDR1 is SGHVS, CDR2 FQNEAQ.

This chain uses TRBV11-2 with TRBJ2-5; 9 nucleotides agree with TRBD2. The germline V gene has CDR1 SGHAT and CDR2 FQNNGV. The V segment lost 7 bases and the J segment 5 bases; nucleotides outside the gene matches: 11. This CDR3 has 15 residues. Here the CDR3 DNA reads TGTGCCAGCACCCTGGGGCGGGGGGGCCTGGAGACCCAGTACTTC. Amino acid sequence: CASTLGRGGLETQYF.

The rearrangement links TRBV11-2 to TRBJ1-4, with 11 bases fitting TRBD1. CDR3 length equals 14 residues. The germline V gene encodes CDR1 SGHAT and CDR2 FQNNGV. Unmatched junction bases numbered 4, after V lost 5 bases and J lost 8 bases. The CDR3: CASSRTGGDEKLFF. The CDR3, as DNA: TGTGCCAGCAGCCGGACAGGGGGCGACGAAAAACTGTTTTTT.

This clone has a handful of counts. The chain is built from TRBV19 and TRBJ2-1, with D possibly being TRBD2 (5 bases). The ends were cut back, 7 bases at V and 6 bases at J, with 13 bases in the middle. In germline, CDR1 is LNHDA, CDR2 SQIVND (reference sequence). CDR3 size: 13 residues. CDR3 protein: CASMGTSFNEQFF. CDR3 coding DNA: TGTGCCAGTATGGGAACTAGTTTCAATGAGCAGTTCTTC.

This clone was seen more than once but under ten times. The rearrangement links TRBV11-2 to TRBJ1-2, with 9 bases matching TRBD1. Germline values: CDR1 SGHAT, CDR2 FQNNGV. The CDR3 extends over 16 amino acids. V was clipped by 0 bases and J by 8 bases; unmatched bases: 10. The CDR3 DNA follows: TGTGCCAGCAGCTTAGACCCGGGACAGGGAGGGCGAGGCTACACCTTC. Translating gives CASSLDPGQGGRGYTF.

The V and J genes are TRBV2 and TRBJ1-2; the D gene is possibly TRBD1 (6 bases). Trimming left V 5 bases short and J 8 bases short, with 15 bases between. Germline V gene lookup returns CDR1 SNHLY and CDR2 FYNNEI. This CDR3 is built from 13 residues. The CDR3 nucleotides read TGTGCCAGCAGTTCCGCGGGGGCAGGGGGCTACACCTTC. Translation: CASSSAGAGGYTF.

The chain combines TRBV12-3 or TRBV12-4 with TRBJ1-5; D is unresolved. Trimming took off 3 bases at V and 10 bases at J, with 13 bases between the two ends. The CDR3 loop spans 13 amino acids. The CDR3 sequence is CASSLRSSGPQHF. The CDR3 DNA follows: TGTGCCAGCAGTTTGAGAAGCTCGGGACCCCAGCATTTT.

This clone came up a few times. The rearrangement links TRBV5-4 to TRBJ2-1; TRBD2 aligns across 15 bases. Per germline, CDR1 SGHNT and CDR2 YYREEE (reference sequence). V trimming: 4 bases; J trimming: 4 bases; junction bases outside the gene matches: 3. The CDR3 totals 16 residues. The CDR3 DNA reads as TGTGCCAGCAGCCCCGGGACTAGCGGGGGGTACAATGAGCAGTTCTTC. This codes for CASSPGTSGGYNEQFF.

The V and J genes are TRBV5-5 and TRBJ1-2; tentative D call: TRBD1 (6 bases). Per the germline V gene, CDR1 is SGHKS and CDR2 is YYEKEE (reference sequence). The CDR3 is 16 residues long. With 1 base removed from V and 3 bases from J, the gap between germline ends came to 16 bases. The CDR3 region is CASSLTDSRSYYGYTF. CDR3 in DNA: TGTGCCAGCAGCTTGACGGACAGCCGCTCTTACTATGGCTACACCTTC.

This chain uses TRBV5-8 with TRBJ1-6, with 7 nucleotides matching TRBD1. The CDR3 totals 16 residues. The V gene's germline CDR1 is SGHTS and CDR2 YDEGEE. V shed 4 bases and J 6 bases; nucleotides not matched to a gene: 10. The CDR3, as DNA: TGTGCCAGCAGCCAACACGGGACAGAGGGTAATTCACCCCTCCACTTT. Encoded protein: CASSQHGTEGNSPLHF.

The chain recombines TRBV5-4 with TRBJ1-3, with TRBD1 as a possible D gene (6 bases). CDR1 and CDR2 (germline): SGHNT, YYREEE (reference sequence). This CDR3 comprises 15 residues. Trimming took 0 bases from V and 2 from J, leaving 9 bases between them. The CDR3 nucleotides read TGTGCCAGCAGCTTGGACAGGGCGGCTGGAAACACCATATATTTT. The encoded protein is CASSLDRAAGNTIYF.

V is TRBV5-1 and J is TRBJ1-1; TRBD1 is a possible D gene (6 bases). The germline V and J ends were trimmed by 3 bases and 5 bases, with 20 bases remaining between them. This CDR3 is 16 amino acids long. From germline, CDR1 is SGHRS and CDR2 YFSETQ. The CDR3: CASSYGGLSRGTEAFF. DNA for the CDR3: TGCGCCAGCAGCTACGGGGGGCTTTCACGAGGGACTGAAGCTTTCTTT.

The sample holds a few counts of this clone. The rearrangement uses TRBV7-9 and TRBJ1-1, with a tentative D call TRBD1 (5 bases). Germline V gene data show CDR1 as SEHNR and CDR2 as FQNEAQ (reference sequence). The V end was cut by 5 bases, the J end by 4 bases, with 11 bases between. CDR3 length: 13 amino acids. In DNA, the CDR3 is TGTGCCAGCAGCGCCCAGACAGCCACTGAAGCTTTCTTT. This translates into CASSAQTATEAFF.

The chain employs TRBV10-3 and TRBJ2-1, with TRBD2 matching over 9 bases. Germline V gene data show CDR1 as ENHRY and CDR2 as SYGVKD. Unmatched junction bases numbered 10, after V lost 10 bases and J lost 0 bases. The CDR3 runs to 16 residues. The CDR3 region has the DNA TGTGCCACCGCACCTCAAGCGGGAGGCTCCTACAATGAGCAGTTCTTC. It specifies CATAPQAGGSYNEQFF.

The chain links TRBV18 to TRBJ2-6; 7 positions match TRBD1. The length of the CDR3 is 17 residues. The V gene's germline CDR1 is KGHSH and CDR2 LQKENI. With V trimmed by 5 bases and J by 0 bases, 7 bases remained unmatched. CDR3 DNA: TGTGCCAGCTCATACGGACAGGTCAGCTCTGGGGCCAACGTCCTGACTTTC. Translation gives CASSYGQVSSGANVLTF.

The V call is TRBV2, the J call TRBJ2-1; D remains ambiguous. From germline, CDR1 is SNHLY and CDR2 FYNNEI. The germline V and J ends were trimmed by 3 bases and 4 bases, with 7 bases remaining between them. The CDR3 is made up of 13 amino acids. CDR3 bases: TGTGCCAGCAGTGAGGAGTGGTACAATGAGCAGTTCTTC. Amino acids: CASSEEWYNEQFF.

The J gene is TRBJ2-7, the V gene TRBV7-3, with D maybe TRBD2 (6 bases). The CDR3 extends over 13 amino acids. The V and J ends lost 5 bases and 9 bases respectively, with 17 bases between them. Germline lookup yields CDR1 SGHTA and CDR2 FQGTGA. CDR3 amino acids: CASSASGLARQYF. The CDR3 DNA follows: TGTGCCAGCAGCGCATCGGGACTGGCTAGGCAGTACTTC. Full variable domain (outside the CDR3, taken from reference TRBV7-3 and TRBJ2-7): GAGVSQTPSNKVTEKGKYVELRCDPISGHTALYWYRQSLGQGPEFLIYFQGTGAADDSGLPNDRFFAVRPEGSVSTLKIQRTERGDSAVYLCASSASGLARQYFGPGTRLTVT.

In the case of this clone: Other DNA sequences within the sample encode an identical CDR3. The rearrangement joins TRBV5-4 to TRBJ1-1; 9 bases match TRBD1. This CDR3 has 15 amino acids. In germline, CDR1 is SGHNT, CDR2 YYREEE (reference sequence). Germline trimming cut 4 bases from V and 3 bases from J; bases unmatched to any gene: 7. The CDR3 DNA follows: TGTGCCAGCAGCCCGCGACAGGGGGGCGACACTGAAGCTTTCTTT. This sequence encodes CASSPRQGGDTEAFF. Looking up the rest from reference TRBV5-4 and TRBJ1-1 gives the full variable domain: ETGVTQSPTHLIKTRGQQVTLRCSSQSGHNTVSWYQQALGQGPQFIFQYYREEENGRGNFPPRFSGLQFPNYSSELNVNALELDDSALYLCASSPRQGGDTEAFFGQGTRLTVV.

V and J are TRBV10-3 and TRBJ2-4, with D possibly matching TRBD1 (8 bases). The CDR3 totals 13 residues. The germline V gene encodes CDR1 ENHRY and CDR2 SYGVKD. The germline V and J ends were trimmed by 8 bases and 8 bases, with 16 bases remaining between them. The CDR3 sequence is CAIGETGGDIQYF. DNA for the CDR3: TGTGCCATCGGGGAAACAGGGGGGGACATTCAGTACTTC.

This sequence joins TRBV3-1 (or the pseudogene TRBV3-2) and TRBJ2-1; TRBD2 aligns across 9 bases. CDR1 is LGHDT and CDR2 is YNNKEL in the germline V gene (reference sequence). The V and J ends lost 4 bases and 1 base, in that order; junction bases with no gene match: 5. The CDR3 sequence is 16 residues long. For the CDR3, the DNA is TGTGCCAGCAGCCCGCTAGCGGGGTCATCCTACAATGAGCAGTTCTTC. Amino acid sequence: CASSPLAGSSYNEQFF.

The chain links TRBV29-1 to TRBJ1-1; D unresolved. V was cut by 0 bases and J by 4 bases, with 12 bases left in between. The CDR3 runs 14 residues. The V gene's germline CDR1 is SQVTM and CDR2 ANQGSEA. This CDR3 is CSVEEGGGFTEAFF. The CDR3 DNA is TGCAGCGTTGAAGAAGGAGGAGGTTTCACTGAAGCTTTCTTT.

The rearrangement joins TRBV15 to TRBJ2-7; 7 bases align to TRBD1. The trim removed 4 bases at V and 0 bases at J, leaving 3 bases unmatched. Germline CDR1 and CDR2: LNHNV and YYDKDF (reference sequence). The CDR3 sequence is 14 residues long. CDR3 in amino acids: CATSIPGGSYEQYF. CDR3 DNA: TGTGCCACCAGCATCCCAGGGGGCTCCTACGAGCAGTACTTC.

This CDR3 reads CASSSRSQTYEQYF. DNA of the CDR3: TGTGCCAGCAGTTCTAGGAGCCAAACCTACGAGCAGTACTTC. This sequence joins TRBV27 and TRBJ2-7; D is undetermined. V lost 4 bases and J lost 2, with 12 bases in between. The V gene's germline CDR1 is MNHEY and CDR2 SMNVEV (reference sequence). This CDR3 contains 14 residues.